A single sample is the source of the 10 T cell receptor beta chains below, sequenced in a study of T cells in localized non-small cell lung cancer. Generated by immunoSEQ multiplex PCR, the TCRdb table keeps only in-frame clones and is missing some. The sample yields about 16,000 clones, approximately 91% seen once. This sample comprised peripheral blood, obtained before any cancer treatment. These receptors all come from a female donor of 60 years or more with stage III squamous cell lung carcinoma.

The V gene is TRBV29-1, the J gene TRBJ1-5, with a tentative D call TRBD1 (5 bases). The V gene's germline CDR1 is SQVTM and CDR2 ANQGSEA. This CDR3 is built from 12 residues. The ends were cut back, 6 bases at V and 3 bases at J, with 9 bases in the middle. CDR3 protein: CSVQDLNQPQHF. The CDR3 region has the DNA TGCAGCGTACAGGACCTCAATCAGCCCCAGCATTTT.

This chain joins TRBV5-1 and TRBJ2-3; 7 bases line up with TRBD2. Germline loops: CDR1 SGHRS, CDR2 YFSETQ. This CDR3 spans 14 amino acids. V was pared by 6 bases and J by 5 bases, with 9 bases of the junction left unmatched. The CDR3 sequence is CASTSGDLLDTQYF. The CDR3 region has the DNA TGCGCCAGCACCAGCGGGGATCTCTTAGATACGCAGTATTTT.

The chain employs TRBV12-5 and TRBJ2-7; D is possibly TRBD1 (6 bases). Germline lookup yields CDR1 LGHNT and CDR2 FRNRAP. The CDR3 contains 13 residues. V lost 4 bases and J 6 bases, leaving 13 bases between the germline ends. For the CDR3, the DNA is TGTGCTAGTGGTTCCTACACAGGGTTCGAGCAGTACTTC. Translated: CASGSYTGFEQYF.

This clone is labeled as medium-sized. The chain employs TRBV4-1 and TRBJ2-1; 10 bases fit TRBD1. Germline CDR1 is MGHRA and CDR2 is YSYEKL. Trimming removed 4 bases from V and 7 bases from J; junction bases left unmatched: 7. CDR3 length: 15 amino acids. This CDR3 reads CASSLGQGTKNEQFF. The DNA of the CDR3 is TGCGCCAGCAGCCTGGGACAGGGGACAAAAAATGAGCAGTTCTTC.

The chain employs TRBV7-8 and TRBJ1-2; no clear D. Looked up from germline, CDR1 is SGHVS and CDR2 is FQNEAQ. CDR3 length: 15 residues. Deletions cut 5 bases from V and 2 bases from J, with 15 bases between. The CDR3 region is CASSPPPWINYGYTF. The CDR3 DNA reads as TGTGCCAGCAGCCCCCCACCCTGGATCAACTATGGCTACACCTTC.

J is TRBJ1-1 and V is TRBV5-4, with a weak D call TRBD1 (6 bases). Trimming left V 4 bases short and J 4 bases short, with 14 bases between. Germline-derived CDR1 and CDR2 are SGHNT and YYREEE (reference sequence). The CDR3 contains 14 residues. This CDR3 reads CASSPEGGVTEAFF. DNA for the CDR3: TGTGCCAGCAGCCCTGAGGGGGGGGTCACTGAAGCTTTCTTT.

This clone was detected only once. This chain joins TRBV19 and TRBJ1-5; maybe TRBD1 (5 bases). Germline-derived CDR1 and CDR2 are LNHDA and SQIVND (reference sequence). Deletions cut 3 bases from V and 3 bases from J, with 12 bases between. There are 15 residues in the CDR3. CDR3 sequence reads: CASSIAGPPNQPQHF. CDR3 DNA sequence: TGTGCCAGTAGTATTGCGGGACCGCCCAATCAGCCCCAGCATTTT.

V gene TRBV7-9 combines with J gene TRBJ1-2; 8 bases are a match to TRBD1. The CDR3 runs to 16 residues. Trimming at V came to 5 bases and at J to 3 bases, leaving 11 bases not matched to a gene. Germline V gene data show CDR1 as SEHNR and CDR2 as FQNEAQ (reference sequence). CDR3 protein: CASSTEGTGLHYGYTF. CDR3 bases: TGTGCCAGCAGCACCGAAGGGACAGGACTGCACTATGGCTACACCTTC.

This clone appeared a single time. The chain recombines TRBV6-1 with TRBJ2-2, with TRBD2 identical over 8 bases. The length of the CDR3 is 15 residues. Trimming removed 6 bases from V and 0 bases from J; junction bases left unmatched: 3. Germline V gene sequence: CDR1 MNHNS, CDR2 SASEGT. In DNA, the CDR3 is TGTGCCAGCAGACCGGGACTAGCGAACACCGGGGAGCTGTTTTTT. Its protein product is CASRPGLANTGELFF.

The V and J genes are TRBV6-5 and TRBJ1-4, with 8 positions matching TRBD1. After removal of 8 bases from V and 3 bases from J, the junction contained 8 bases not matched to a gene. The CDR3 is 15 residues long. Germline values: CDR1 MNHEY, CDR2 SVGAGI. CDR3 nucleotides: TGTGCCAGCGGACTGCAGGGGGCGGCTAATGAAAAACTGTTTTTT. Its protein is CASGLQGAANEKLFF.